The 8 T cell receptor beta chains below all came from one sample that was sequenced in a study of Ad26.COV2.S vaccination and SARS-CoV-2 variants. TCRdb's table, derived via immunoSEQ multiplex PCR, lists solely in-frame clones and lacks some. This table holds about 180,000 clones, roughly 85% found once. Sequencing used peripheral blood, obtained after recovery from COVID-19. The receptor source for this set is a human donor who had recovered from COVID-19.

The chain couples TRBV7-3 to TRBJ2-3; D unresolved. V lost 4 bases and J lost 0, with 11 bases in between. Germline V gene lookup returns CDR1 SGHTA and CDR2 FQGTGA. CDR3 length: 15 amino acids. This chain's CDR3 is CASSSLGRSTDTQYF. DNA of the CDR3: TGTGCCAGCAGCTCCCTCGGACGGAGCACAGATACGCAGTATTTT.

The chain couples TRBV19 to TRBJ2-2; 12 bases fit TRBD2. CDR1 LNHDA and CDR2 SQIVND come from the germline V gene (reference sequence). Losses at the gene ends were 4 bases for V and 0 bases for J; bases not matched to a gene: 9. The CDR3 has 19 residues. CDR3 nucleotides: TGTGCCAGTAGTACCACCCTTCTAGCGGGGGGGCCGAACACCGGGGAGCTGTTTTTT. Translating gives CASSTTLLAGGPNTGELFF.

V gene TRBV5-1 combines with J gene TRBJ2-1; 11 bases fit TRBD2. The V and J ends lost 4 bases and 2 bases, in that order; junction bases with no gene match: 2. Germline CDR1 and CDR2: SGHRS and YFSETQ. The CDR3 is made up of 15 amino acids. CDR3: CASSLSGGAYNEQFF. The CDR3, as DNA: TGCGCCAGCAGCCTTAGCGGGGGGGCCTACAATGAGCAGTTCTTC. Full variable domain (missing parts from reference TRBV5-1 and TRBJ2-1): KAGVTQTPRYLIKTRGQQVTLSCSPISGHRSVSWYQQTPGQGLQFLFEYFSETQRNKGNFPGRFSGRQFSNSRSEMNVSTLELGDSALYLCASSLSGGAYNEQFFGPGTRLTVL.

The chain uses TRBV11-2 and TRBJ2-2; 11 nucleotides agree with TRBD1. J was trimmed by 3 bases and V by 6 bases; bases with no gene match: 6. In germline, CDR1 is SGHAT, CDR2 FQNNGV. The CDR3 sequence is 16 residues long. The CDR3 DNA reads as TGTGCCAGCAGGGGCAGGACAGGGGGCTACACCGGGGAGCTGTTTTTT. Translated: CASRGRTGGYTGELFF.

The J gene is TRBJ2-1, the V gene TRBV6-5; a weak D match, TRBD2 (7 bases). CDR3 size: 14 residues. Deletions cut 11 bases from V and 3 bases from J, with 17 bases between. CDR1 is MNHEY, CDR2 SVGAGI, per germline. CDR3 DNA sequence: TGTGCCCACTCCAGCGGGGACAACTACAATGAGCAGTTCTTC. Its translation is CAHSSGDNYNEQFF.

This rearrangement joins TRBV4-1 to TRBJ1-1, with D perhaps TRBD1 (5 bases). Germline V gene lookup returns CDR1 MGHRA and CDR2 YSYEKL. This CDR3 spans 14 amino acids. Trimming took off 4 bases at V and 4 bases at J, with 13 bases between the two ends. CDR3 DNA: TGCGCCAGCAGCCTCATTTCGGGGGGCACTGAAGCTTTCTTT. This translates into CASSLISGGTEAFF.

This clone was found a few times. The V gene is TRBV11-2, the J gene TRBJ2-7, with D hard to call. V was pared by 2 bases and J by 3 bases, with 8 bases between. The CDR3 runs to 13 residues. From germline, CDR1 is SGHAT and CDR2 FQNNGV. For the CDR3, the DNA is TGTGCCAGCAGCTTAAATTGGGACTACGAGCAGTACTTC. Translating it yields CASSLNWDYEQYF.

The CDR3 nucleotides read TGTGCCTGGAGTGAAGGACAGTACCACGAGCAGTACTTC. Its translation: CAWSEGQYHEQYF. V gene TRBV30 combines with J gene TRBJ2-7, with a possible D match to TRBD1 (6 bases). This CDR3 is built from 13 residues. Per germline, CDR1 GTSNPN and CDR2 SVGIG (reference sequence). Trimming shortened V by 1 base and J by 5 bases, and 12 bases separated the two germline ends.